The entry that follows covers one T cell receptor beta chain sequence. The sample is drawn from a study of technical replicates of blood from a handful of donors. Assay: immunoSEQ multiplex PCR; the TCRdb copy retains only in-frame clones and omits some. The data contain around 72,000 clones, around nine tenths of them singletons. CDR1 is SGHRS, CDR2 YFSETQ, per germline. With 0 bases clipped from V and 5 bases from J, the junction kept 7 bases outside the gene matches. The CDR3 loop spans 15 amino acids. The sequence came from a human donor in good health. The gene calls are TRBV5-1 and TRBJ1-1; 7 bases match TRBD1. Sample: T cells isolated from PBMCs. CDR3 loop: CASSLVLGGGTEAFF. DNA for the CDR3: TGCGCCAGCAGCTTGGTTCTAGGGGGCGGAACTGAAGCTTTCTTT.